What follows describes a single T cell receptor (beta chain). The source of the sample is a study of T cell changes during pregnancy in multiple sclerosis. The CDR3 has 13 amino acids. V gave up 4 bases and J gave up 7 bases, with 13 bases separating them. Germline CDR1 is MGHDK and CDR2 is SYGVNS. This table comes from immunoSEQ multiplex PCR, and its TCRdb copy is limited to in-frame clones, with some not included. Of roughly 100,000 clones in the sample, around 90% are singletons; the top ten hold about 1.5%. The source was peripheral blood, collected before pregnancy. The chain carries TRBV25-1 and TRBJ1-2; D not resolved. The TCR comes from a female donor with multiple sclerosis, enrolled in a pregnancy study. The CDR3 is CASSVAGGGGYTF. The CDR3 DNA follows: TGTGCCAGCAGTGTAGCGGGAGGTGGTGGCTACACCTTC.